The 20 T cell receptor beta chains given below trace back to one sample, sequenced in a study of identical twins. TCRdb processed the 5' RACE reads anew with MiXCR; each CDR3 protein has one entry. The sample carries around 1.7 million distinct CDR3 sequences, around 29% recorded once. The sample consisted of cord blood. The receptors here all came from a newborn girl in good health.

The chain carries TRBV7-2 and TRBJ2-1, with 8 bases aligning to TRBD2. With V trimmed by 3 bases and J by 3 bases, 19 bases remained unmatched. The CDR3 runs 20 residues. Germline V CDR1 and CDR2: SGHTA, FQGNSA. CDR3 DNA sequence: TGTGCCAGCAGCTTCCCGGGGGAGCGGGAGTTGACTCACAACTACAATGAGCAGTTCTTC. It translates to CASSFPGERELTHNYNEQFF.

This clonotype was found a few times. This chain links TRBV3-1 with TRBJ2-3, with D perhaps matching TRBD2 (5 bases). Germline assignment: CDR1 LGHDT and CDR2 YNNKEL (reference sequence). The CDR3 length is 15 residues. Trimming pared 0 bases from V and 4 bases from J, leaving 11 bases between. Here the CDR3 DNA reads TGTGCCAGCAGCCAAGAGCCTACTAGGGCAGATACGCAGTATTTT. Its protein product is CASSQEPTRADTQYF.

This clonotype was counted a few times. The CDR3 bases are TGTGCCAGCAGCTTAGTCCGTACGGGACAGGGCTACGAGCAGTACTTC. Residues: CASSLVRTGQGYEQYF. The rearrangement links TRBV7-2 to TRBJ2-7; 9 bases are shared with TRBD1. V shed 1 base, J shed 3 bases, and the junction held 7 bases outside the gene matches. From germline, CDR1 is SGHTA and CDR2 FQGNSA. This CDR3 has 16 amino acids.

This clonotype came up a few times. The chain joins TRBV18 to TRBJ2-7, with D possibly being TRBD2 (5 bases). The V end was cut by 5 bases, the J end by 0 bases, with 14 bases between. Germline V lookup: CDR1 KGHSH, CDR2 LQKENI. CDR3 length equals 15 residues. CDR3 in DNA: TGTGCCAGCTCAATAGCGATTGGGTCCTCCTACGAGCAGTACTTC. Translation: CASSIAIGSSYEQYF.

This clonotype was counted between two and nine times. V gene TRBV4-1 combines with J gene TRBJ1-5; a possible D gene is TRBD1 (5 bases). Germline V lookup: CDR1 MGHRA, CDR2 YSYEKL. With 3 bases removed from V and 6 bases from J, the gap between germline ends came to 15 bases. This CDR3 spans 15 amino acids. CDR3 in DNA: TGCGCCAGCAGCCAGGGGACCCTGGGCCCTCAGCCCCAGCATTTT. Translation: CASSQGTLGPQPQHF.

The J gene is TRBJ2-5, the V gene TRBV4-1, with 7 nucleotides matching TRBD2. The CDR3 is made up of 17 amino acids. Trimming removed 2 bases from V and 2 bases from J; junction bases left unmatched: 11. Germline V gives CDR1 MGHRA, CDR2 YSYEKL. The CDR3 DNA reads TGCGCCAGCAGCCAATGGTCCCGGCTAGCGGTACAAGAGACCCAGTACTTC. This translates into CASSQWSRLAVQETQYF.

The rearrangement uses TRBV3-1 and TRBJ1-1; D unresolved. V was clipped by 0 bases and J by 6 bases, with 8 bases between them. CDR3 size: 13 residues. CDR1 and CDR2 from the germline V gene are LGHDT and YNNKEL (reference sequence). The CDR3 bases are TGTGCCAGCAGCCAAGAATCAGGTCCTGAAGCTTTCTTT. Translated: CASSQESGPEAFF.

This chain joins TRBV20-1 and TRBJ1-6; 7 nucleotides align to TRBD1. V dropped 5 bases and J dropped 12; count of bases not matched to a gene: 13. Germline CDR1 DFQATT, CDR2 SNEGSKA (reference sequence). This CDR3 spans 14 amino acids. CDR3 region: CSAPLDREGKPLHF. The CDR3 DNA reads as TGCAGTGCTCCTCTCGACAGGGAAGGGAAACCCCTCCACTTT.

The rearrangement uses TRBV20-1 and TRBJ1-3; D is undetermined. The V end lost 2 bases, the J end lost 5 bases, and 4 bases lay between the germline ends. This CDR3 is built from 11 residues. Germline V CDR1 and CDR2: DFQATT, SNEGSKA (reference sequence). The CDR3 DNA reads as TGCAGTGCTAGAACGAGAAACACCATATATTTT. It yields the protein CSARTRNTIYF.

This clonotype was seen a few times. The gene calls are TRBV5-5 and TRBJ2-3; a possible D gene is TRBD2 (5 bases). The CDR3 is made up of 16 amino acids. Germline-derived CDR1 and CDR2 are SGHKS and YYEKEE (reference sequence). V lost 0 bases and J lost 6, with 17 bases in between. The CDR3 DNA follows: TGTGCCAGCAGCTTGGTTATGGGAGTGGGGTCGGATACGCAGTATTTT. It yields the protein CASSLVMGVGSDTQYF. The whole variable domain, filled in from reference TRBV5-5 and TRBJ2-3, reads DAGVTQSPTHLIKTRGQQVTLRCSPISGHKSVSWYQQVLGQGPQFIFQYYEKEERGRGNFPDRFSARQFPNYSSELNVNALLLGDSALYLCASSLVMGVGSDTQYFGPGTRLTVL.

CDR3 nucleotide sequence: TGTGCCAGCAGCTTAGAAGGGGGTGACTATGGCTACACCTTC. Its protein product is CASSLEGGDYGYTF. This rearrangement joins TRBV7-2 to TRBJ1-2; TRBD1 is a possible D gene (6 bases). Germline V gene sequence: CDR1 SGHTA, CDR2 FQGNSA. The CDR3 is 14 amino acids. V gave up 1 base and J gave up 3 bases, with 9 bases separating them.

The V call is TRBV20-1, the J call TRBJ1-1; tentative D call: TRBD1 (6 bases). Germline values: CDR1 DFQATT, CDR2 SNEGSKA (reference sequence). V lost 6 bases, J lost 2 bases, and 16 bases lay in between. CDR3 length: 14 amino acids. The CDR3 DNA reads TGCAGTGCCTTCCCCGGGACATTAAACACTGAAGCTTTCTTT. Its protein is CSAFPGTLNTEAFF.

V usage is TRBV13 and J usage is TRBJ1-2; D ambiguous. With 5 bases removed from V and 0 bases from J, the gap between germline ends came to 16 bases. In germline, CDR1 is PRHDT, CDR2 FYEKMQ (reference sequence). The length of the CDR3 is 16 residues. CDR3 nucleotides: TGTGCCAGCAGCATCGGACCGTACCTAGCTAACTATGGCTACACCTTC. Translating gives CASSIGPYLANYGYTF.

This clonotype has a handful of counts. J is TRBJ2-2 and V is TRBV29-1, with no clear D. CDR3 length equals 13 residues. Germline CDR1 is SQVTM and CDR2 is ANQGSEA. V was shortened by 4 bases and J by 5 bases, with 11 bases between the two germline ends. This CDR3 reads CSVVDRKTGELFF. Written as DNA, the CDR3 is TGCAGCGTTGTTGATAGAAAAACCGGGGAGCTGTTTTTT.

This clonotype was counted a few times. The CDR3 loop reads CASSPTGGPTYEQYF. In nucleotides, the CDR3 is TGCGCCAGCAGCCCCACGGGGGGGCCCACCTACGAGCAGTACTTC. The J gene is TRBJ2-7, the V gene TRBV5-1; 8 positions match TRBD2. Germline loops: CDR1 SGHRS, CDR2 YFSETQ. The CDR3 is 15 residues long. V shed 4 bases, J shed 2 bases, and the junction held 8 bases outside the gene matches.

The CDR3 nucleotides are TGCGCCAGCAGCCAACCCTTTGGCTCTAGCACAGATACGCAGTATTTT. Translated: CASSQPFGSSTDTQYF. The gene calls are TRBV4-1 and TRBJ2-3; no clear D gene. This CDR3 comprises 16 residues. Trimming cost V 2 bases and J 0 bases, with 12 bases left between them. CDR1 is MGHRA, CDR2 YSYEKL, per germline.

In this sample, this clonotype turned up a few times. The chain recombines TRBV27 with TRBJ1-5; D remains unclear. The CDR3 spans 13 residues. CDR1 is MNHEY and CDR2 is SMNVEV in the germline V gene (reference sequence). V gave up 6 bases and J gave up 6 bases, with 12 bases separating them. The CDR3 bases are TGTGCCAGCAGCCCCGTAGGTAGTCAGCCCCAGCATTTT. Translating gives CASSPVGSQPQHF.

This clonotype was counted between two and nine times. The V and J genes are TRBV7-2 and TRBJ1-5; D gene uncertain. Germline values: CDR1 SGHTA, CDR2 FQGNSA. Deletions cut 1 base from V and 5 bases from J, with 6 bases between. There are 13 residues in the CDR3. The CDR3 spells CASSLELYQPQHF. In DNA, the CDR3 is TGTGCCAGCAGCTTAGAATTGTATCAGCCCCAGCATTTT.

This rearrangement joins TRBV20-1 to TRBJ2-5; D is ambiguous. There are 12 residues in the CDR3. In germline, CDR1 is DFQATT, CDR2 SNEGSKA (reference sequence). Trimming removed 2 bases from V and 5 bases from J, with 9 bases in between. The CDR3 loop reads CSARTSRETQYF. In DNA, the CDR3 is TGCAGTGCTAGAACCTCCAGGGAGACCCAGTACTTC.

Remarks on this clonotype: A much more abundant neighbour one base away suggests this may be a read error. The V gene is TRBV7-9, the J gene TRBJ1-2; no firm D call. Germline CDR1 is SEHNR and CDR2 is FQNEAQ (reference sequence). CDR3 length equals 12 residues. CDR3 coding DNA: TGTGCCAGCGGCTTAGGGAAGTCGGGCTACACCTTC. Its translation is CASGLGKSGYTF.